These 13 T cell receptor beta chains came from one sample sequenced in a study of T cell responses to AZD1222 COVID-19 vaccine. Clones were sequenced by immunoSEQ multiplex PCR, and TCRdb holds only the in-frame ones, with some missing. The data show some 140,000 clones, 80% to 90% seen once. Source: peripheral blood, taken on day 0 of AZD1222 vaccination. Source of these receptors: an adult in good health.

This clone was recorded only once. The chain combines TRBV25-1 with TRBJ2-7, with unresolved D. Germline lookup yields CDR1 MGHDK and CDR2 SYGVNS. CDR3 length: 11 amino acids. V lost 6 bases and J 0 bases, leaving 3 bases between the germline ends. The CDR3 DNA reads as TGTGCCAGCAGGAACTCCTACGAGCAGTACTTC. Its protein is CASRNSYEQYF.

The chain carries TRBV11-1 and TRBJ2-7; D perhaps matches TRBD2 (8 bases). Trimming took off 4 bases at V and 2 bases at J, with 12 bases between the two ends. Looked up from germline, CDR1 is SGHAT and CDR2 is FQDESV (reference sequence). This CDR3 contains 14 residues. The CDR3: CASSSGGTAYEQYF. The CDR3 DNA reads TGTGCCAGCAGCTCGGGAGGGACAGCCTACGAGCAGTACTTC.

The chain carries TRBV6-5 and TRBJ2-7, with 11 positions matching TRBD2. CDR1 is MNHEY, CDR2 SVGAGI, per germline. Trimming took 2 bases from V and 2 from J; bases not matched to a gene: 5. The CDR3 has 16 amino acids. In DNA form, the CDR3 reads TGTGCCAGCAGTTACGTCGCGACTAGCGGGACCTACGAGCAGTACTTC. Translating gives CASSYVATSGTYEQYF.

The gene calls are TRBV20-1 and TRBJ1-2; D gene ambiguous. The germline V and J ends were trimmed by 3 bases and 3 bases, with 5 bases remaining between them. The CDR3 spans 11 residues. Germline V gene lookup returns CDR1 DFQATT and CDR2 SNEGSKA (reference sequence). CDR3 sequence: CSASRDYGYTF. The CDR3 nucleotides are TGCAGTGCTAGTCGGGACTATGGCTACACCTTC.

The chain joins TRBV7-8 to TRBJ1-1; TRBD1 matches 7 bases. Trimming removed 6 bases from V and 4 bases from J; junction bases left unmatched: 5. This CDR3 is 13 amino acids long. CDR1 and CDR2 (germline): SGHVS, FQNEAQ. The CDR3 sequence: CASRPGTATEAFF. CDR3 coding DNA: TGTGCCAGCAGGCCAGGGACAGCCACTGAAGCTTTCTTT.

The V and J genes are TRBV28 and TRBJ1-5; D is possibly TRBD1 (5 bases). There are 15 residues in the CDR3. Germline V gene sequence: CDR1 MDHEN, CDR2 SYDVKM. Trimming took off 6 bases at V and 1 base at J, with 13 bases between the two ends. DNA for the CDR3: TGTGCCAGCAGACCGCAGGGTAGGAGCAATCAGCCCCAGCATTTT. It encodes CASRPQGRSNQPQHF.

The chain links TRBV24-1 to TRBJ2-2; D is unresolved. Germline V gene sequence: CDR1 KGHDR, CDR2 SFDVKD. Trimming took off 0 bases at V and 7 bases at J, with 11 bases between the two ends. CDR3 length: 15 amino acids. CDR3 amino acids: CATSDLLRASGELFF. CDR3 nucleotide sequence: TGTGCCACCAGTGATTTGCTTAGGGCGAGCGGGGAGCTGTTTTTT.

The gene calls are TRBV3-1 (or the pseudogene TRBV3-2) and TRBJ2-1; D may correspond to TRBD1 or TRBD2 (6 bases each). Germline assignment: CDR1 LGHDT and CDR2 YNNKEL (reference sequence). V was trimmed by 5 bases and J by 8 bases, leaving 13 bases between them. The CDR3 has 13 residues. DNA of the CDR3: TGTGCCAGCAGCACCCCCGGGGGCGATGAGCAGTTCTTC. Translating it yields CASSTPGGDEQFF.

The V and J genes are TRBV6-2 or TRBV6-3 and TRBJ2-5; 7 nucleotides match TRBD2. CDR3 length: 16 residues. Germline loops: CDR1 MNHEY, CDR2 SVGEGT. V was clipped by 2 bases and J by 2 bases; unmatched bases: 8. The CDR3 region has the DNA TGTGCCAGCAGTTACGGGGCTAGCGGTACACAAGAGACCCAGTACTTC. This encodes CASSYGASGTQETQYF.

The CDR3 spells CASSLGQGSNPLHF. The DNA for the CDR3 is TGCGCCAGCAGCTTGGGACAGGGGTCTAACCCCCTCCACTTT. The V gene is TRBV5-1, the J gene TRBJ1-6, with 8 bases matching TRBD1. Germline V gives CDR1 SGHRS, CDR2 YFSETQ. Trimming took 0 bases from V and 13 from J; bases not matched to a gene: 6. CDR3 length: 14 residues.

The chain recombines TRBV10-1 with TRBJ2-3; possibly TRBD2 for D (6 bases). The V gene's germline CDR1 is WNHNN and CDR2 SYGVQD (reference sequence). V shed 1 base and J shed 3 bases, with 14 bases lying between them. The CDR3 is made up of 16 amino acids. For the CDR3, the DNA is TGCGCCAGCAGTGAGTTCCTTCCGGGAGTAACAGATACGCAGTATTTT. This encodes CASSEFLPGVTDTQYF.

About this clone: Other nucleotide sequences from this sample produce the same CDR3. The V call is TRBV18, the J call TRBJ2-5; D not certain. The CDR3 is 13 residues long. The germline CDR1 and CDR2 sequences are KGHSH and LQKENI. Between the trimmed V and J ends, which lost 0 bases and 4 bases, there was a span of 6 bases. The CDR3 DNA follows: TGTGCCAGCTCACCACCGATGGGAGAGACCCAGTACTTC. This gives the protein CASSPPMGETQYF.

The genes are TRBV24-1 and TRBJ1-6; D remains ambiguous. The CDR3 covers 13 residues. Trimming took off 8 bases at V and 1 base at J, with 5 bases between the two ends. CDR1 is KGHDR, CDR2 SFDVKD, per germline. The CDR3, as DNA: TGTGCCACCATGCCGTCCTATAATTCACCCCTCCACTTT. Its translation: CATMPSYNSPLHF.